This T cell receptor (beta chain) was recovered during a study of shared T cell receptors in the human thymus (dated by TCRdb to the early 2020s). Context from the whole study: The study investigated the way shared, self-reactive T-cell receptor alpha chains are produced in the human thymus.

Concerning this clone itself: No cognate antigen has been identified for it. No clone much larger than this one lies a single base away; base qualities are absent.

Library generation was performed with the immunoSEQ multiplex PCR assay. The source is immuneACCESS, and TCRdb retained only in-frame sequences with V and J called. Part of the clones is not carried over; for the studies checked, unresolved V genes explain less than half of this, and the remainder is unexplained. The sample data list about 380,000 clones, and 95% of these were observed just once. The ten top clones hold about 0.02% of the sample. From the cysteine through the phenylalanine, the CDR3 covers 16 amino acids. Only CDR3 DNA is held: 48 bases, read in frame from base 1. The germline V gene (reference sequence) gives CDR1 as SEHNR and CDR2 as FQNEAQ. Unmatched junction bases come to 9, with V trimmed by 4 bases and J by 4 bases.

The sequencing input was thymocytes. The rearranged segments are TRBV7-9 and TRBJ1-4, and 7 junctional nucleotides match TRBD1. The sequence came from a human donor. The DNA sequence is TGTGCCAGCAGCTATAAGGGGGCAGAAGGTAATGAAAAACTGTTTTTT. Its coded protein is CASSYKGAEGNEKLFF.